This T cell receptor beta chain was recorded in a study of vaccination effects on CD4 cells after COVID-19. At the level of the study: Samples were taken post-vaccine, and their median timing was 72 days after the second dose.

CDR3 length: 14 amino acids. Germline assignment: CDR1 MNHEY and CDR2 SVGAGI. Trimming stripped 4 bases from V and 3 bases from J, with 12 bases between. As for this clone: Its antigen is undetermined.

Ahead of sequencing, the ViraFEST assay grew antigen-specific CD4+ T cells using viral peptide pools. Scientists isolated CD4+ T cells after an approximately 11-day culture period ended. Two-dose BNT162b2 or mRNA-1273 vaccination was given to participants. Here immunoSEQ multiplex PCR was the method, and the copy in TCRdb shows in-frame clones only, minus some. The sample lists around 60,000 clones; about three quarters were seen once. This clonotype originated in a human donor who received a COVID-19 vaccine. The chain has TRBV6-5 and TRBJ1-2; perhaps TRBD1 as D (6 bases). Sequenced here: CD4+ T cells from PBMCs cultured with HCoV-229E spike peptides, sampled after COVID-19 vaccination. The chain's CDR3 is CASSSRAGDYGYTF. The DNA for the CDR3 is TGTGCCAGCAGTTCCCGGGCAGGGGACTATGGCTACACCTTC.